The present TCR beta chain was sequenced within a study of long-term antiretroviral therapy in people with HIV. Study-level background: The oldest samples precede the 2015 immediate-ART recommendation by about a decade.

Study conclusions and caveats: Controls had broader CDR3 length ranges than HIV repertoires did.

It was version v3.0 of the immunoSEQ assay that was run at survey level. Each sample aimed for 40,000-50,000 sequenced T-cell genomes. Clones were sequenced by immunoSEQ multiplex PCR, and TCRdb holds only the in-frame ones, with some missing. Of over 20,000 clones in the sample, approximately 87% were seen once. A remark on this clone: Its target is unknown.

The CDR3 has 12 residues. Germline-derived CDR1 and CDR2 are SGDLS and YYNGEE. Trimming cost V 0 bases and J 12 bases; bases outside gene matches: 3. The sample consisted of unsorted PBMCs, taken 2.6 years after starting antiretroviral therapy. The sequence was obtained from a woman in her forties or fifties with HIV. The gene calls are TRBV9 and TRBJ2-1; 7 bases map to TRBD2. CDR3 nucleotides: TGTGCCAGCAGCGTAGCGGGAGGATGGCAGTTCTTC. This sequence encodes CASSVAGGWQFF.